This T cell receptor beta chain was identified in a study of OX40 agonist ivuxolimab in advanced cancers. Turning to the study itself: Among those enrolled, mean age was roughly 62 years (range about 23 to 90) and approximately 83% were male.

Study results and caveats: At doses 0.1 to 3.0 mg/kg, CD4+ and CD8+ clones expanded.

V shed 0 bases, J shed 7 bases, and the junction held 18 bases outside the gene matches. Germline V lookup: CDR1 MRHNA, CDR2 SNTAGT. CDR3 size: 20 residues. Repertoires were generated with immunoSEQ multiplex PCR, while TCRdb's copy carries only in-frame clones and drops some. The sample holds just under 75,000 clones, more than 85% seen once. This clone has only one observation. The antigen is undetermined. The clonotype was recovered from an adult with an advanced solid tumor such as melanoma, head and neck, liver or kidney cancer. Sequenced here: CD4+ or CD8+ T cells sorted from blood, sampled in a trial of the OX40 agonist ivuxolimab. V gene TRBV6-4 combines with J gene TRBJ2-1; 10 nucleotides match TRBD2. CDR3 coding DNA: TGTGCCAGCAGTGACTCGACAGCGGGAGGGCCGCGCTCTTTTGGGAATGAGCAGTTCTTC. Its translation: CASSDSTAGGPRSFGNEQFF.